This T cell receptor beta chain was identified during a study of T-cell memory formation after mild COVID-19. Turning to the study itself: Clusters were largely donor specific.

This CDR3 is 16 amino acids long. With V trimmed by 0 bases and J by 2 bases, 1 base remained unmatched. Germline CDR1 and CDR2: SGHAT and FQDESV (reference sequence). 5'RACE primed from the constant segment yielded TCR alpha and TCR beta cDNA libraries bearing sample barcodes and UMIs. MiXCR, applied by TCRdb to the 5' RACE reads, yields one record per CDR3 protein. The data show more than 150,000 distinct CDR3 sequences, roughly 23% seen once. V gene TRBV11-1 combines with J gene TRBJ2-5; 12 nucleotides align to TRBD2. Sequencing used PBMCs or a T cell subset sorted from them (not recorded which). This receptor was taken from an adult woman who had mild COVID-19 (a few samples of this study predate the infection). Cell type and time point are not known. CDR3 sequence reads: CASSLAGLAGQETQYF. Written as DNA, the CDR3 is TGTGCCAGCAGCTTAGCCGGACTAGCGGGGCAAGAGACCCAGTACTTC.